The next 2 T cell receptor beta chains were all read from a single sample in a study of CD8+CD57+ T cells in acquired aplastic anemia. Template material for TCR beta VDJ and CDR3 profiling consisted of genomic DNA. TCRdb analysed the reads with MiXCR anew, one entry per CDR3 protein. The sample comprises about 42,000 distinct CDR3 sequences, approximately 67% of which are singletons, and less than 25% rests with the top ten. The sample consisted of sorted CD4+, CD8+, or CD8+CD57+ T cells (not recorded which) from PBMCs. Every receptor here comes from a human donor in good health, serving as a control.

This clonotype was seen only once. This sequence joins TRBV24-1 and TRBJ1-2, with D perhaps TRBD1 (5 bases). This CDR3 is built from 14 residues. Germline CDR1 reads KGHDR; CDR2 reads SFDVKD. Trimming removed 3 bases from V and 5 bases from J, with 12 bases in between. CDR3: CATSDGAMRYGYTF. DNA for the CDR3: TGTGCCACCAGTGATGGGGCGATGAGATATGGCTACACCTTC.

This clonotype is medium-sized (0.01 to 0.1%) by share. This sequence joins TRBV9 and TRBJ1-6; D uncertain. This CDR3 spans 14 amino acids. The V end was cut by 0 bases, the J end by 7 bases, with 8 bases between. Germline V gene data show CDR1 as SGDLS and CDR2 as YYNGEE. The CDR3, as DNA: TGTGCCAGCAGCGTAGCCTATCGGAATTCACCCCTCCACTTT. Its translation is CASSVAYRNSPLHF.